The entry below gives a single TCR beta chain sequence along with its context. What it binds is not known. This CDR3 comprises 17 residues. From germline, CDR1 is SGHDT and CDR2 YYEEEE. Trimming cost V 3 bases and J 4 bases, with 20 bases left between them. The entry originates in a study of shared clonotypes between healthy human individuals. Overall study results and limits: Limitation of the genetic and exposure-history diversity represented came from the few donors. Of the naive CD4 clonotypes, roughly 5.2% were shared across several donors.

Deep was the level at which the assay was run. TCRdb's copy holds only in-frame clones and misses some; the assay was immunoSEQ multiplex PCR. The sample yields around 2.1 million clones, around 95% seen once. This sequence joins TRBV5-6 and TRBJ1-3; tentatively, D is TRBD1 (5 bases). The clonotype originates from a young man in good health. What was sequenced was naive CD4+ T cells sorted from blood. Subset indicated: CD45RA+ positively selected. CDR3 sequence reads: CASSWDPVGSQGNTIYF. The CDR3 nucleotides are TGTGCCAGCAGCTGGGACCCCGTGGGTTCTCAAGGAAACACCATATATTTT.